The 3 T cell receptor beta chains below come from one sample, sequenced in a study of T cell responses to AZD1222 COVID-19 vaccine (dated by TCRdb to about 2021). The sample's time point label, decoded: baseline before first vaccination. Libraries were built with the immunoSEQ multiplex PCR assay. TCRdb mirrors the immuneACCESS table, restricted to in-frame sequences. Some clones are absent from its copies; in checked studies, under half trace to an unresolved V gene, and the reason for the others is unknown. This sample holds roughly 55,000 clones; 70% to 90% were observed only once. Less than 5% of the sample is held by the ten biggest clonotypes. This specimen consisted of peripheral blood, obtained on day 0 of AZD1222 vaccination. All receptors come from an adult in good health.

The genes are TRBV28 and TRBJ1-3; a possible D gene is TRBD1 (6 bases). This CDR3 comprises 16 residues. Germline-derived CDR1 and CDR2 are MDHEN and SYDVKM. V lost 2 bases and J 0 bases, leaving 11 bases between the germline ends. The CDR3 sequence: CASSLGGGNSGNTIYF. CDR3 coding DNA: TGTGCCAGCAGTTTAGGGGGGGGCAACTCTGGAAACACCATATATTTT.

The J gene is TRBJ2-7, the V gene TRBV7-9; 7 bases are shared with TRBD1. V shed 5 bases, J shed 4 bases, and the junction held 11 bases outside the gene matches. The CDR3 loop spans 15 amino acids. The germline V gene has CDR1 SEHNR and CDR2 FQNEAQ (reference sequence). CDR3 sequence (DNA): TGTGCCAGCAGCGCACCCGGGACAGAGCTTTACGAGCAGTACTTC. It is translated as CASSAPGTELYEQYF.

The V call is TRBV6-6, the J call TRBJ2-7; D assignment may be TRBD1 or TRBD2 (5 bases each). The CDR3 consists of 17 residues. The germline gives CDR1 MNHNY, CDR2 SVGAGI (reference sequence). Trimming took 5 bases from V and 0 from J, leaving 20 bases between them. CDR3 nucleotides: TGTGCCAGCAGTCCTTATCGGGGCAGCGTGAGCTCCTACGAGCAGTACTTC. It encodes CASSPYRGSVSSYEQYF.